The clone carrying this T cell receptor beta chain came up many times. No antigen is known for it. Exclusions: uncontrolled infection, other autoimmune disease, pregnancy, lactation. The TCR beta CDR3 regions underwent amplification using RNA transcripts as the source. First-round RT-PCR of the TCR CDR3 relied on the HTBI primer set. TCRdb re-derived calls from the multiplex PCR reads in MiXCR, one entry per CDR3 protein. The sample yields 450,000 to 700,000 distinct CDR3 sequences, about 43% seen once. The data belong to a study of T cells in Graves' hyperthyroidism and ophthalmopathy. This CDR3 is built from 17 residues. V lost 0 bases and J 3 bases, leaving 17 bases between the germline ends. Germline values: CDR1 SNHLY, CDR2 FYNNEI. Study conclusions and caveats: Most clonotypes expanded in the thyroid (above 0.001) were also present in blood.

This receptor was identified in an adult woman with Graves' disease, either hyperthyroidism or ophthalmopathy (not recorded which). The material sequenced was peripheral blood or thyroid tissue (not recorded which). The chain couples TRBV2 to TRBJ1-2; D perhaps matches TRBD1 (5 bases). The CDR3 DNA reads as TGTGCCAGCAGTGAAGCAAGGGCCGGAGGGGCTTACTATGGCTACACCTTC. Protein sequence: CASSEARAGGAYYGYTF.